The next 9 T cell receptor beta chains were all read from a single sample in a study of neurological immune-mediated disorders. TCRdb reprocessed the 5' RACE reads via MiXCR and lists one record per CDR3 protein. The data show around 30,000 distinct CDR3 sequences, more than 2% seen once. Sequencing was performed on PBMCs. The receptors were sampled from a woman aged 45 to 65 with multiple sclerosis.

This clonotype was observed many times. This chain links TRBV20-1 with TRBJ1-3, with D uncertain. This CDR3 has 14 amino acids. V shed 3 bases and J shed 2 bases, with 11 bases lying between them. CDR1 and CDR2 from the germline V gene are DFQATT and SNEGSKA (reference sequence). CDR3 region: CSARCRYPGNTIYF. The CDR3 DNA sequence: TGCAGTGCTAGGTGTCGGTACCCTGGAAACACCATATATTTT.

This clonotype was counted at least ten times. The CDR3 spells CSARRMDRGRYGYTF. The CDR3 DNA reads TGCAGTGCTAGACGGATGGACAGGGGACGTTATGGCTACACCTTC. The J gene is TRBJ1-2, the V gene TRBV20-1; 9 bases map to TRBD1. The CDR3 loop spans 15 amino acids. Per the germline V gene, CDR1 is DFQATT and CDR2 is SNEGSKA (reference sequence). Trimming cost V 2 bases and J 5 bases; bases outside gene matches: 9.

This clonotype has ten or more counts. This chain connects TRBV20-1 to TRBJ2-3, with D possibly being TRBD2 (7 bases). Per the germline V gene, CDR1 is DFQATT and CDR2 is SNEGSKA (reference sequence). V shed 0 bases and J shed 1 base, with 11 bases lying between them. There are 15 residues in the CDR3. DNA of the CDR3: TGCAGTGCTAGAGAGGCGGGGGCCCGCACAGATACGCAGTATTTT. It specifies CSAREAGARTDTQYF.

This clonotype was observed at least ten times. The rearrangement links TRBV4-3 to TRBJ2-4; D is unclear. CDR1 is LGHNA and CDR2 is YSLEER in the germline V gene. This CDR3 has 13 residues. With 0 bases removed from V and 7 bases from J, the gap between germline ends came to 7 bases. In DNA form, the CDR3 reads TGCGCCAGCAGCCAAGAAAGGGCTAACATTCAGTACTTC. The encoded protein is CASSQERANIQYF.

This clonotype was seen ten or more times. The V call is TRBV10-3, the J call TRBJ2-2; D tentatively fits TRBD1 or TRBD2 (5 bases each). Trimming took 10 bases from V and 4 from J, leaving 7 bases between them. The CDR3 totals 11 residues. CDR1 and CDR2 from the germline V gene are ENHRY and SYGVKD. In nucleotides, the CDR3 is TGTGCCACAGGGACCACCGGGGAGCTGTTTTTT. Translation gives CATGTTGELFF.

This clonotype showed up many times. V and J are TRBV10-3 and TRBJ1-1; D not resolved. The CDR3 sequence is 15 residues long. V was shortened by 0 bases and J by 0 bases, with 8 bases between the two germline ends. Germline V gene data show CDR1 as ENHRY and CDR2 as SYGVKD. CDR3 sequence: CAISESTGMNTEAFF. In DNA, the CDR3 is TGTGCCATCAGTGAGTCGACGGGGATGAACACTGAAGCTTTCTTT.

This clonotype was detected ten times or more. This chain uses TRBV20-1 with TRBJ2-4; D gene ambiguous. CDR3 length equals 15 residues. V lost 5 bases and J 0 bases, leaving 14 bases between the germline ends. Germline lookup yields CDR1 DFQATT and CDR2 SNEGSKA (reference sequence). CDR3 DNA: TGCAGTGCTGGGGATCAGATGCTAGCCAAAAACATTCAGTACTTC. Residues: CSAGDQMLAKNIQYF.

In its sample, this clonotype was seen a few times. This chain uses TRBV5-1 with TRBJ1-4; 9 bases are shared with TRBD1. This CDR3 region has 15 residues. Looked up from germline, CDR1 is SGHRS and CDR2 is YFSETQ. Trimming took 3 bases from V and 8 from J; bases not matched to a gene: 8. The CDR3 loop reads CASSSKTGGPEKLFF. CDR3 DNA: TGCGCCAGCAGCTCGAAGACAGGGGGTCCAGAAAAACTGTTTTTT.

This clonotype was recorded many times. This chain links TRBV6-6 with TRBJ1-2; 7 bases line up with TRBD1. The length of the CDR3 is 15 residues. With V trimmed by 6 bases and J by 0 bases, 7 bases remained unmatched. Germline CDR1 reads MNHNY; CDR2 reads SVGAGI (reference sequence). CDR3 DNA: TGTGCCAGCAGCCTGGACAGGAGAGCTAACTATGGCTACACCTTC. This codes for CASSLDRRANYGYTF.